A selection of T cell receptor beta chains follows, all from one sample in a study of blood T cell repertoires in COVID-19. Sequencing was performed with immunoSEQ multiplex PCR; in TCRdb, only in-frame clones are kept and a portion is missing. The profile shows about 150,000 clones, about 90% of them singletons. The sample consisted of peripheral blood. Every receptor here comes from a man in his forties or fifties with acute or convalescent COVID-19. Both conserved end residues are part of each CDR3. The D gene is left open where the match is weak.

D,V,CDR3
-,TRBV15,CATSTETTGSSNEAFF
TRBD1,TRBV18,CASSPRDSMNTEAFF
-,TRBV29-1,CSVQVNSNQPQHF
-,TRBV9,CASSGPQGYSGNTIYF
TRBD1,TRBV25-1,CASSRSNRGTGELFF
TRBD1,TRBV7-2,CASSDPGQDLTRYNSPLHF
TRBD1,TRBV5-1,CASSSQGSSYEQYF
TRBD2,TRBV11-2,CASSTVAGGKGLSTDTQYF
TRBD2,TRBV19,CASSATSGSYEQYF
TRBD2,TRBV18,CASSPRPASGGNTGELFF
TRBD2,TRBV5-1,CASSGGEGEGYNEQFF
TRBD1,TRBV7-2,CASSLQGTASPLHF
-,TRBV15,CATSRTTWGTQPQHF
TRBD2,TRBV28,CASSFISGRSTDTQYF
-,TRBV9,CASNKDLNYGYTF
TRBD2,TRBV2,CASSPLADRPYEQFF
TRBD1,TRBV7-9,CASSSTRTGSREKLFF
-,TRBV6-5,CASTLRGSGANVLTF
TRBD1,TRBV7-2,CASSLWDSSGNTIYF
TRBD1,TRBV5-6,CASSLSTGGSISPLHF
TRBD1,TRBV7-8,CASSAAGTGNQKLFF
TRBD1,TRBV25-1,CASRKGQGSYGYTF
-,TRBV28,CASTSAGADTDTQYF
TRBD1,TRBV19,CASSVGTVEYGYTF
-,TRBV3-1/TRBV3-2,CASSQVGGNRSPLHF
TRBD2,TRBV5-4,CASSHPGLAGNTGELFF
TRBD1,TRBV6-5,CASRQQGRRNTEAFF
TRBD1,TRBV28,CASSKQGYYGYTF
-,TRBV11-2,CASSSVSLGPMGYTF
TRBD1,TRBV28,CASRPTGGQETQYF
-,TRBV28,CASSYLQDRLSNGYTF
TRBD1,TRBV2,CASCWRQGSGEQFF
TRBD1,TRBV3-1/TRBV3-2,CASSQGDSSYEQYF
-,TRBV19,CASSLLAVTGELFF
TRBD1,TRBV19,CASSNRGSNQPQHF
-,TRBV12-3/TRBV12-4,CASNRGVGYGYTF
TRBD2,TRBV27,CASSLTPGLAAYNEQFF
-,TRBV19,CASSIRGSDTEAFF
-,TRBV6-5,CASRTGQNTNYGYTF
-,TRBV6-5,CASRSGGGSWKLFF
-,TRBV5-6,CASSLDPGDEKLFF
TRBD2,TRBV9,CASSPQGSGGAQYF
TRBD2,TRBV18,CASSPSIQRGQETQYF
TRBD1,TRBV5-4,CASSSTGTGKGGYTF
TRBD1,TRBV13,CASSPWTGEKTGELFF
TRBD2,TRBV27,CASNLLAGGLTSTDTQYF
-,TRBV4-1,CASSQEPPRGYTF
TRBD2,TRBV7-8,CASSSQLAGGPIGETQYF
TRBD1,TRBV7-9,CASSPAGTGLNEQFF
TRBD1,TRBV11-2,CASSFQGAVGNTIYF